These T cell receptor beta chains were read from a single sample in a study of blood T cells in healthy people across ages. Using its own MiXCR run on the 5' RACE reads, TCRdb lists one record per CDR3 protein. The sample consists of hundreds of thousands of distinct CDR3 sequences, approximately 21% of them appearing once. The sequencing input was blood. These receptors were taken from a man aged 70 or older in good health. Both conserved end residues are part of each CDR3. Each record gives: clone size, CDR3 length, J gene, D gene, V gene, CDR3 DNA, CDR3 protein. D genes are given only for firm matches. Clone size is stated in some rows and not others, as once, few, many or a class when expanded.

few,16,TRBJ2-4,TRBD1,TRBV6-2/TRBV6-3,TGTGCCAGCAGTTACTCTACAGGGGGCGGACTAAACATTCAGTACTTC,CASSYSTGGGLNIQYF
.,14,TRBJ1-1,.,TRBV27,TGTGCCAGCAGGGCTTCACCCCGCGAAGGGGAAGCTTTCTTT,CASRASPREGEAFF
.,14,TRBJ2-4,.,TRBV20-1,TGCAGTGCACACTCAGGGGTAGCCAAAAACATTCAGTACTTC,CSAHSGVAKNIQYF
many,15,TRBJ1-4,TRBD1,TRBV28,TGTGCCAGCAGTTTACCGGGACAGGGTAGTGAAAAACTGTTTTTT,CASSLPGQGSEKLFF
.,10,TRBJ2-1,.,TRBV29-1,TGCAGCGCCAATAACAATGAGCAGTTCTTC,CSANNNEQFF
many,15,TRBJ2-5,TRBD2,TRBV12-3/TRBV12-4,TGTGCCAGCAGTTTACTAGCGGGAGAGCAAGAGACCCAGTACTTC,CASSLLAGEQETQYF
few,17,TRBJ2-7,TRBD2,TRBV6-1,TGTGCCAGCAGGGGGACGACTAGCGGTCCGAGCTCCTACGAGCAGTACTTC,CASRGTTSGPSSYEQYF
.,13,TRBJ2-7,.,TRBV27,TGTGCCAGCTTCAGGGCAGAGCCCTACGAGCAGTACTTC,CASFRAEPYEQYF
few,14,TRBJ2-3,TRBD2,TRBV27,TGTGCCAGCAGTGGACTAGTTAGCACAGATACGCAGTATTTT,CASSGLVSTDTQYF
.,15,TRBJ2-5,TRBD2,TRBV19,TGTGCCAGTAGTATGAGGACTAGCGGGAAACAGACCCAGTACTTC,CASSMRTSGKQTQYF
.,15,TRBJ2-3,.,TRBV7-9,TGTGCCAGCAGCCCGGACGGCTCTAGCACAGATACGCAGTATTTT,CASSPDGSSTDTQYF
.,12,TRBJ2-7,TRBD1,TRBV20-1,TGCAGTGCTGCCGGGACAGACTACGAGCAGTACTTC,CSAAGTDYEQYF
few,14,TRBJ2-1,.,TRBV20-1,TGCAGTGCTAGTGGGGCGGGATCCCTCGATGAGCAGTTCTTC,CSASGAGSLDEQFF
.,14,TRBJ1-4,TRBD1,TRBV12-3/TRBV12-4,TGTGCCAGCAGGCAGACAGGGGATAATGAAAAACTGTTTTTT,CASRQTGDNEKLFF
few,14,TRBJ1-6,.,TRBV13,TGTGCCAGCAGCTACACAGGGACGGGTTCACCCCTCCACTTT,CASSYTGTGSPLHF
many,14,TRBJ2-1,TRBD1,TRBV7-6,TGTGCCAGCAGCTTAACAGGGGACTACAATGAGCAGTTCTTC,CASSLTGDYNEQFF
.,15,TRBJ2-7,TRBD2,TRBV3-1,TGTGCCAGCAGCCGCATAGCGGGAGGCCCCTTAGAGCAGTACTTC,CASSRIAGGPLEQYF
few,18,TRBJ2-2,.,TRBV11-1,TGTGCCAGCAGCTTAGCCGGGAGGACAGGGCTGAACACCGGGGAGCTGTTTTTT,CASSLAGRTGLNTGELFF
.,15,TRBJ1-3,.,TRBV4-3,TGCGCCAGCAGCCAAGATCCAGGTTTTGGAAACACCACATATTTT,CASSQDPGFGNTTYF
few,13,TRBJ2-5,.,TRBV19,TGTGCCAGTAGTACAACAGGAGGGGAGACCCAGTACTTC,CASSTTGGETQYF